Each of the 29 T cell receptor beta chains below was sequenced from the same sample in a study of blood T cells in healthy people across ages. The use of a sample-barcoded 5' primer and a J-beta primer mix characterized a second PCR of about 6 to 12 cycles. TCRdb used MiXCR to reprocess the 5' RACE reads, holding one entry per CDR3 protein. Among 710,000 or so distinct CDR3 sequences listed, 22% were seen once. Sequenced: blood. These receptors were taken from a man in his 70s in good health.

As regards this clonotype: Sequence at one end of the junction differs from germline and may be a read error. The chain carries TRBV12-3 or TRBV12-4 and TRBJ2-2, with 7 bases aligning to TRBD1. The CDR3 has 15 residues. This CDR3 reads CASSSGTVNTGEQFF. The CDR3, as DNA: TGTGCCAGCAGTTCCGGGACAGTGAACACCGGGGAGCAGTTTTTT.

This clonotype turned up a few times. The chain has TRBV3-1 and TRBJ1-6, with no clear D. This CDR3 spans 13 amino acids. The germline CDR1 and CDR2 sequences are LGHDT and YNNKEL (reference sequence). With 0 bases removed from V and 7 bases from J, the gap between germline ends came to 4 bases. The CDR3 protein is CASSQDANSPLHF. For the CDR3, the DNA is TGTGCCAGCAGCCAAGACGCCAATTCACCCCTCCACTTT. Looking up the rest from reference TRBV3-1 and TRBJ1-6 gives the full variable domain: DTAVSQTPKYLVTQMGNDKSIKCEQNLGHDTMYWYKQDSKKFLKIMFSYNNKELIINETVPNRFSPKSPDKAHLNLHINSLELGDSAVYFCASSQDANSPLHFGNGTRLTVT.

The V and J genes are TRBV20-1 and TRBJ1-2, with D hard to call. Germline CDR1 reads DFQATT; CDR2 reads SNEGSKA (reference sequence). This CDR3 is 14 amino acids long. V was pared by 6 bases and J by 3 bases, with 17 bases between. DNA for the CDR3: TGCAGTGCGGATATCTACCGGCGGGACTATGGCTACACCTTC. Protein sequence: CSADIYRRDYGYTF.

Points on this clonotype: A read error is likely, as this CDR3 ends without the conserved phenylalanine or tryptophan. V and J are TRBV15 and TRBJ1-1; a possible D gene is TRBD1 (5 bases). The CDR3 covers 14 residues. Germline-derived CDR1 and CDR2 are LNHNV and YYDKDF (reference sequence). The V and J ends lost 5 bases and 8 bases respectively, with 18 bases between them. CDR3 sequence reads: CATSGGIRQSEAFL. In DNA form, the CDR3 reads TGTGCCACCAGCGGTGGGATTCGACAGTCAGAAGCTTTCCTT.

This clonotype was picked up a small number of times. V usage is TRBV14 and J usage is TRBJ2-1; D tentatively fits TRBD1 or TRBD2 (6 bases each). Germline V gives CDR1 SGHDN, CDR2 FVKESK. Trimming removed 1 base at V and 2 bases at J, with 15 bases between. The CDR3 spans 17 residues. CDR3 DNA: TGTGCCAGCAGCCAAGTGATTGGGGGGCGGGCCTACAATGAGCAGTTCTTC. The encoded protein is CASSQVIGGRAYNEQFF.

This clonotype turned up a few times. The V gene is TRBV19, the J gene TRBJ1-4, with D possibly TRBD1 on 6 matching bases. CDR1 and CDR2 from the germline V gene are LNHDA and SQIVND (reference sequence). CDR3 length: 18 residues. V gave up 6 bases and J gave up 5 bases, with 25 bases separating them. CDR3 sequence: CASRRQEWEPQLNEKLFF. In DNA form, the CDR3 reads TGTGCCAGTAGAAGACAGGAGTGGGAGCCACAACTAAATGAAAAACTGTTTTTT.

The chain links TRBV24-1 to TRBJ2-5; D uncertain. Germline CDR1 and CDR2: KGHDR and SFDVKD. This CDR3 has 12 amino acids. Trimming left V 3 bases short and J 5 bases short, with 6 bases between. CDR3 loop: CATSDSSETQYF. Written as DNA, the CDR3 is TGTGCCACCAGTGATAGTTCTGAGACCCAGTACTTC.

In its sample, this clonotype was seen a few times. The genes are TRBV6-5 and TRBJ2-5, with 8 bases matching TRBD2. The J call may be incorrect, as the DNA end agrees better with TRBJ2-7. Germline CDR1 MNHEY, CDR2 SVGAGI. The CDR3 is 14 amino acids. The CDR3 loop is CASSTSGPTYEQYF. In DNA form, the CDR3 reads TGTGCCAGCAGCACTAGCGGACCCACCTACGAGCAGTACTTC.

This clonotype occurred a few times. CDR3 amino acids: CSVGDRWETQYF. The CDR3 bases are TGCAGCGTTGGGGACAGGTGGGAGACCCAGTACTTC. The chain has TRBV29-1 and TRBJ2-5; 8 bases are shared with TRBD1. This CDR3 has 12 amino acids. V was pared by 4 bases and J by 5 bases, with 3 bases of the junction left unmatched. Germline values: CDR1 SQVTM, CDR2 ANQGSEA.

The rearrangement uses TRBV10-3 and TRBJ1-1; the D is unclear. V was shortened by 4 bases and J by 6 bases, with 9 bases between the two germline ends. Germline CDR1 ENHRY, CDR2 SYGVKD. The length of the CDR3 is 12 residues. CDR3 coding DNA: TGTGCCATCAGTGGGGATTGGGCTGAAGCTTTCTTT. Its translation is CAISGDWAEAFF.

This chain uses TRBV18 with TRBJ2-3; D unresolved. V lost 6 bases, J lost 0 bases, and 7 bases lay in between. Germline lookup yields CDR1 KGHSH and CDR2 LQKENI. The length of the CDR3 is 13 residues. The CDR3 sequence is CASSYQSTDTQYF. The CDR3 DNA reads TGTGCCAGCTCCTATCAGAGCACAGATACGCAGTATTTT.

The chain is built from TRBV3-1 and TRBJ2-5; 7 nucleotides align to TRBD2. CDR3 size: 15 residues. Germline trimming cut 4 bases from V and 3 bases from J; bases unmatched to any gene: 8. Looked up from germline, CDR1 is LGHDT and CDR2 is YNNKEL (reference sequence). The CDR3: CASSPASGPKETQYF. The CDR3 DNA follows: TGTGCCAGCAGCCCGGCTAGCGGACCTAAAGAGACCCAGTACTTC.

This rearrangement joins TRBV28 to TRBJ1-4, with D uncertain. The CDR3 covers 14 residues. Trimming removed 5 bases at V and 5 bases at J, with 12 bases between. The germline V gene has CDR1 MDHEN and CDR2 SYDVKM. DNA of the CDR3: TGTGCCAGCAGTCGGTTATTGGGGAATGAAAAACTGTTTTTT. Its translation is CASSRLLGNEKLFF.

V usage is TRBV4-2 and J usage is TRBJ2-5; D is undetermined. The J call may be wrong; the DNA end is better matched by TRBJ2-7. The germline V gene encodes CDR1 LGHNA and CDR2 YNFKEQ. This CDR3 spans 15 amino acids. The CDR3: CASSPPLGNSYEQYF. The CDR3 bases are TGTGCCAGCAGCCCCCCTTTGGGGAACTCCTACGAGCAGTACTTC.

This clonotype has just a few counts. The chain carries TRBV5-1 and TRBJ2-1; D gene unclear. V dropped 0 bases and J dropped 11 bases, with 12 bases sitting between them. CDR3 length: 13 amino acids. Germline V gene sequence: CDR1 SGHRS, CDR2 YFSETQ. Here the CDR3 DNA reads TGCGCCAGCAGCTTGGAGGGCTTTAATCAGCAGTTCTTC. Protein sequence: CASSLEGFNQQFF.

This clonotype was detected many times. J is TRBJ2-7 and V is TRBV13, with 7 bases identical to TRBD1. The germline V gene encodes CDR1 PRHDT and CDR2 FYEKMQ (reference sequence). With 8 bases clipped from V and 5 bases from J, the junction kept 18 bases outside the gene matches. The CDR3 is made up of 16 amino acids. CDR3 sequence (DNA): TGTGCCAGCCGCGACTGGAAACAGGGGCGGAAGAACGAGCAGTACTTC. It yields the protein CASRDWKQGRKNEQYF.

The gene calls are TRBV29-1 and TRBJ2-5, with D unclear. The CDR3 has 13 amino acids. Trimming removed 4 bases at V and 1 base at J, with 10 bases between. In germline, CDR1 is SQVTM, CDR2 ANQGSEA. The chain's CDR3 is CSVAKGGQETQYF. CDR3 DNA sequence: TGCAGCGTTGCTAAGGGCGGCCAAGAGACCCAGTACTTC.

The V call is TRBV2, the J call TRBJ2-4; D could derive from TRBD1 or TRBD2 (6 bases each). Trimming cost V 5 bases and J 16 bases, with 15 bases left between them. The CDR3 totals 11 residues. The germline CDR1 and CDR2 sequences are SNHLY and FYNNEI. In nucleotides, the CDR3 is TGTGCCAGCAGTTACAGGGACTTCCCTTACTTC. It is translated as CASSYRDFPYF.

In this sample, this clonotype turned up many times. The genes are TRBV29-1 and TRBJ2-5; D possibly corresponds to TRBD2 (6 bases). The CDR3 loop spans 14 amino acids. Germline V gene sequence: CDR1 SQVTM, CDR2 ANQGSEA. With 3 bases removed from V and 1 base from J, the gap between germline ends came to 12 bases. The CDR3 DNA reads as TGCAGCGTTGATAAGACGGGAGTCCAAGAGACCCAGTACTTC. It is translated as CSVDKTGVQETQYF.

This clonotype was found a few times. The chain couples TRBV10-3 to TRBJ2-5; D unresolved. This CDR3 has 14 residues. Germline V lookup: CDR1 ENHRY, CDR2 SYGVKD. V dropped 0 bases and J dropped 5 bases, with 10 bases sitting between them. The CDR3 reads CAISESKGQETQYF. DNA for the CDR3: TGTGCCATCAGTGAGTCGAAGGGCCAGGAGACCCAGTACTTC.

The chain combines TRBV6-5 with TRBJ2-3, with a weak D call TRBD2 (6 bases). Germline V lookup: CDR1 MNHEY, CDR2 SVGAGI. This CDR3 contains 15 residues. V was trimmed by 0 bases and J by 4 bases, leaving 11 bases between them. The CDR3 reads CASSYSYGLPDTQYF. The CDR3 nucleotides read TGTGCCAGCAGTTACTCGTACGGACTACCAGATACGCAGTATTTT.

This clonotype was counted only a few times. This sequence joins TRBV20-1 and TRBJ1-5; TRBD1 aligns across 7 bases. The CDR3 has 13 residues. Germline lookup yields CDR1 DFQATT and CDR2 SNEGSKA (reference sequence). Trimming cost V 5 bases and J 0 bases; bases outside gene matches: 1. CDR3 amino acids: CSAYRGSNQPQHF. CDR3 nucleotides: TGCAGTGCTTACAGGGGTAGCAATCAGCCCCAGCATTTT.

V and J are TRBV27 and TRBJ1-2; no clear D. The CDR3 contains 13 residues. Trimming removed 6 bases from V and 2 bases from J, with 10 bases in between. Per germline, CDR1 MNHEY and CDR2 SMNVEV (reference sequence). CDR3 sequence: CASSTERNYGYTF. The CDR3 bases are TGTGCCAGCAGCACAGAGAGAAACTATGGCTACACCTTC.

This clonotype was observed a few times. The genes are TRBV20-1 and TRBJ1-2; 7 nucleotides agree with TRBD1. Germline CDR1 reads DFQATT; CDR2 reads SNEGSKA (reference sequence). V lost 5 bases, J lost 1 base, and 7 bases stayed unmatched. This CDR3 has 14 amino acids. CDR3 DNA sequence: TGCAGTGCTCCCCACAGGGGAAGTAACTATGGCTACACCTTC. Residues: CSAPHRGSNYGYTF.

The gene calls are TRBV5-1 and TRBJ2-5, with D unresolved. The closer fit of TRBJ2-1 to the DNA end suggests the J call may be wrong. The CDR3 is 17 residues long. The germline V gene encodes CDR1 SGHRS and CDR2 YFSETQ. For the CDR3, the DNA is TGCGCCAGCAGCTCAACCCCCCCGGGCTCGATCTACAATGAGCAGTTCTTC. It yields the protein CASSSTPPGSIYNEQFF.

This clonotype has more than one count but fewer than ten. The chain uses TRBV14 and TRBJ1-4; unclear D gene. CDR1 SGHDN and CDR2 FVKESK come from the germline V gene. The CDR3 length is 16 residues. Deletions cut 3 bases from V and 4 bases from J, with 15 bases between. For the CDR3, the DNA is TGTGCCAGCAGCCAGATGAGGACGGGTAATAATGAAAAACTGTTTTTT. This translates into CASSQMRTGNNEKLFF.

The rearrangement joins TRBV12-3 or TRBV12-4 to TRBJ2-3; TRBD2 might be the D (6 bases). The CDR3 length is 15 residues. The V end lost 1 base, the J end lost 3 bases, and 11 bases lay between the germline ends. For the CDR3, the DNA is TGTGCCAGCAGTTTAGGGCGCGGGAAGACAGATACGCAGTATTTT. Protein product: CASSLGRGKTDTQYF.

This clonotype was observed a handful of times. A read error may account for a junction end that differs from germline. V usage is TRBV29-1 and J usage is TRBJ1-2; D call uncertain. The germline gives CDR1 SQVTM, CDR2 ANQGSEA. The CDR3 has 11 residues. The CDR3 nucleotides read TGCAGCGCTGAAGACGGGTCCGGCTACACCTTC. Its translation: CSAEDGSGYTF.

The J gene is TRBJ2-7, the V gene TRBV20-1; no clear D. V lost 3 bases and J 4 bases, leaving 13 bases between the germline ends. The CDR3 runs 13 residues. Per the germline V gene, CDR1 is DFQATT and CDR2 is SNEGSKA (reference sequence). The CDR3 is CSASYGADYEQYV. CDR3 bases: TGCAGTGCTAGCTACGGAGCTGATTACGAGCAGTACGTC.